The 6 T cell receptor beta chains listed next were all sequenced from one sample in a study of blood T cell repertoires in COVID-19 (TCRdb year 2020). Receptor libraries were prepared by the immunoSEQ multiplex PCR assay. This is the immuneACCESS table as TCRdb keeps it, with only in-frame sequences that have V and J called. A part of the clones is gone; compared with another copy, unresolved V genes explain less than half, and the rest is unexplained. The sample table holds roughly 250,000 clones, of which more than 65% were seen once. The ten largest make up under 4.5% of the sample. Sequenced: peripheral blood. The receptors derive from a woman between 40 and 55 years old with active or convalescent COVID-19.

The chain combines TRBV28 with TRBJ1-1, with D uncertain. Deletions cut 8 bases from V and 5 bases from J, with 15 bases between. The germline gives CDR1 MDHEN, CDR2 SYDVKM. This CDR3 is 13 amino acids long. The CDR3 DNA reads as TGTGCCAGCTCTTTAGTAGAGTTAACTGAAGCTTTCTTT. Its translation is CASSLVELTEAFF.

The V call is TRBV6-6, the J call TRBJ1-1, with 7 nucleotides matching TRBD1. CDR3 length: 15 amino acids. Germline CDR1 and CDR2: MNHNY and SVGAGI (reference sequence). V gave up 6 bases and J gave up 4 bases; unmatched junction bases: 11. In nucleotides, the CDR3 is TGTGCCAGCAGAATTTTTACAGGGGTGGGCACTGAAGCTTTCTTT. Translated: CASRIFTGVGTEAFF.

The chain combines TRBV19 with TRBJ2-5; 7 bases match TRBD1. The CDR3 runs 14 residues. Germline V gene sequence: CDR1 LNHDA, CDR2 SQIVND (reference sequence). The V and J ends lost 3 bases and 1 base, in that order; junction bases with no gene match: 2. CDR3 coding DNA: TGTGCCAGTAGTATCGGACAGGCCCAAGAGACCCAGTACTTC. Amino acids: CASSIGQAQETQYF.

This chain connects TRBV5-4 to TRBJ2-1; D unclear. The CDR3 contains 12 residues. Trimming took off 4 bases at V and 15 bases at J, with 17 bases between the two ends. Germline V CDR1 and CDR2: SGHNT, YYREEE (reference sequence). Here the CDR3 reads CASSATYRGWFF. DNA for the CDR3: TGTGCCAGCAGCGCGACATACCGTGGGTGGTTCTTC.

This sequence joins TRBV10-3 and TRBJ1-1; D is undetermined. V dropped 2 bases and J dropped 1 base, with 8 bases sitting between them. Per germline, CDR1 ENHRY and CDR2 SYGVKD. The CDR3 is 14 residues long. As DNA, the CDR3 is TGTGCCATCAGTGAGGGAGGAACGAACACTGAAGCTTTCTTT. Its protein product is CAISEGGTNTEAFF.

This clone was counted once. The chain couples TRBV6-5 to TRBJ2-7, with D perhaps matching TRBD1 (7 bases). Germline-derived CDR1 and CDR2 are MNHEY and SVGAGI. The CDR3 runs to 12 residues. V lost 5 bases to trimming and J lost 6 bases, with 11 bases between them. The CDR3 coding sequence is TGTGCCAGCAGTCCCCAGGGGGGCGAGCAGTACGTC. Amino acid sequence: CASSPQGGEQYV.